The 19 T cell receptor beta chains below were found in one sample sequenced in a study of T-cell reconstitution after alpha-beta-depleted transplantation in children. Unique molecular identifiers were used to barcode this TCRbeta library. A single record per CDR3 protein comes from TCRdb applying MiXCR to the PCR reads. The sample lists 540,000 or so distinct CDR3 sequences, 20% to 25% occurring once. The sample here was PBMCs, mostly from graft donor cells, taken 360 days after TCRalphabeta/CD19-depleted stem cell transplant. All receptors come from a boy in the first two years of life who had a stem cell transplant for acute myeloid leukemia, so the T cells may come from the graft donor.

This chain uses TRBV29-1 with TRBJ2-1; D is perhaps TRBD1 or TRBD2 (6 bases each). CDR1 is SQVTM, CDR2 ANQGSEA, per germline. V was trimmed by 0 bases and J by 8 bases, leaving 17 bases between them. The CDR3 length is 15 residues. In DNA, the CDR3 is TGCAGCGTTGAAGATTTGGAGGGGGGCCGTTATGAGCAGTTCTTC. Translating it yields CSVEDLEGGRYEQFF.

The chain has TRBV7-2 and TRBJ2-2, with D perhaps matching TRBD1 (5 bases). CDR1 and CDR2 (germline): SGHTA, FQGNSA. The CDR3 sequence is 16 residues long. V gave up 3 bases and J gave up 4 bases, with 15 bases separating them. CDR3 nucleotides: TGTGCCAGCAGCTTTCAGGCAGGGATAGGCACCGGGGAGCTGTTTTTT. Protein product: CASSFQAGIGTGELFF.

The rearrangement uses TRBV6-1 and TRBJ2-3, with a weak D call TRBD1 (5 bases). V was trimmed by 2 bases and J by 0 bases, leaving 9 bases between them. The CDR3 length is 15 residues. In germline, CDR1 is MNHNS, CDR2 SASEGT. In DNA, the CDR3 is TGTGCCAGCAGTGAATACCAGGGAAGCACAGATACGCAGTATTTT. Protein product: CASSEYQGSTDTQYF.

This clonotype was counted ten times or more. The chain combines TRBV6-6 with TRBJ1-3, with D tentatively TRBD1 (5 bases). Between the trimmed V and J ends, which lost 2 bases and 10 bases, there was a span of 12 bases. The CDR3 is 13 residues long. Germline CDR1 reads MNHNY; CDR2 reads SVGAGI (reference sequence). CDR3 sequence (DNA): TGTGCCAGCAGTTACGCACCCGGGGGGACCATATATTTT. This gives the protein CASSYAPGGTIYF.

This clonotype was counted at least ten times. The chain links TRBV24-1 to TRBJ2-7; D uncertain. The CDR3 runs 13 residues. Germline assignment: CDR1 KGHDR and CDR2 SFDVKD. V lost 5 bases and J lost 1, with 8 bases in between. The CDR3 region is CATSVGLSYEQYV. For the CDR3, the DNA is TGTGCCACCAGTGTAGGCCTATCCTACGAGCAGTACGTC.

This clonotype was counted only a few times. Written as DNA, the CDR3 is TGTGCCAGCAGTTACTCTCTGGCTGATACGCAGTATTTT. Its protein is CASSYSLADTQYF. The chain is built from TRBV6-5 and TRBJ2-3; D call uncertain. Germline V gene data show CDR1 as MNHEY and CDR2 as SVGAGI. This CDR3 is built from 13 residues. Trimming removed 0 bases at V and 6 bases at J, with 7 bases between.

A few counts support this clonotype. This rearrangement joins TRBV20-1 to TRBJ1-1; D is unresolved. The CDR3 is made up of 16 amino acids. In germline, CDR1 is DFQATT, CDR2 SNEGSKA (reference sequence). The ends were cut back, 5 bases at V and 0 bases at J, with 19 bases in the middle. Here the CDR3 DNA reads TGCAGTGCTGTTAATATGTTTGGAAACATGAACACTGAAGCTTTCTTT. Protein: CSAVNMFGNMNTEAFF.

There are a few counts of this clonotype. The chain combines TRBV20-1 with TRBJ1-1; D remains ambiguous. This CDR3 comprises 14 residues. CDR1 DFQATT and CDR2 SNEGSKA come from the germline V gene (reference sequence). V shed 0 bases and J shed 8 bases, with 16 bases lying between them. CDR3 sequence: CSARDPSTIREAFF. In DNA, the CDR3 is TGCAGTGCTAGAGATCCGTCTACGATACGGGAAGCTTTCTTT.

This clonotype was observed a few times. The V call is TRBV6-1, the J call TRBJ2-1; the D gene could be TRBD1 or TRBD2 (6 bases each). The CDR3 length is 15 residues. CDR1 and CDR2 (germline): MNHNS, SASEGT. The ends were cut back, 4 bases at V and 2 bases at J, with 12 bases in the middle. The DNA of the CDR3 is TGTGCCAGCAGTGTCCGAGGGGGGCCCTACAATGAGCAGTTCTTC. Protein product: CASSVRGGPYNEQFF.

This chain links TRBV19 with TRBJ1-6; D is unclear. Germline-derived CDR1 and CDR2 are LNHDA and SQIVND (reference sequence). The CDR3 loop spans 16 amino acids. Trimming left V 10 bases short and J 10 bases short, with 26 bases between. For the CDR3, the DNA is TGTGCCACACGTGACACTTCTTTTATTTCGGGATCACCCCTCCACTTT. Translated, it gives CATRDTSFISGSPLHF.

This clonotype has just a few counts. The genes are TRBV5-1 and TRBJ2-7; 11 positions agree with TRBD1. Losses at the gene ends were 3 bases for V and 4 bases for J; bases not matched to a gene: 6. From germline, CDR1 is SGHRS and CDR2 YFSETQ. CDR3 length: 15 residues. In nucleotides, the CDR3 is TGCGCCAGCAGCTATGGGGACAGGGGGATGTACGAGCAGTACTTC. It encodes CASSYGDRGMYEQYF. Together with reference TRBV5-1 and TRBJ2-7, the CDR3 gives the full variable domain: KAGVTQTPRYLIKTRGQQVTLSCSPISGHRSVSWYQQTPGQGLQFLFEYFSETQRNKGNFPGRFSGRQFSNSRSEMNVSTLELGDSALYLCASSYGDRGMYEQYFGPGTRLTVT.

V and J are TRBV20-1 and TRBJ2-2; D is possibly TRBD1 (6 bases). The V gene's germline CDR1 is DFQATT and CDR2 SNEGSKA (reference sequence). V dropped 6 bases and J dropped 6 bases, with 14 bases sitting between them. The CDR3 consists of 13 residues. CDR3 DNA: TGCAGTGCGAAGACAGGTTGGGCCGGGGAGCTGTTTTTT. This translates into CSAKTGWAGELFF.

This clonotype was detected many times. The chain employs TRBV7-2 and TRBJ1-1; the D gene is possibly TRBD1 (6 bases). The V gene lost 3 bases and the J gene lost 7 bases, with 15 bases spanning the gap. CDR3 length equals 14 residues. CDR1 and CDR2 (germline): SGHTA, FQGNSA. The CDR3 loop is CASSFGGRWNEAFF. The CDR3 bases are TGTGCCAGCAGCTTCGGGGGCAGGTGGAATGAAGCTTTCTTT.

This clonotype turned up a few times. The CDR3 loop reads CASSWRVMGETQYF. In nucleotides, the CDR3 is TGTGCCAGCAGCTGGAGGGTGATGGGGGAGACCCAGTACTTC. The chain has TRBV7-8 and TRBJ2-5, with D tentatively TRBD2 (6 bases). The CDR3 has 14 amino acids. The germline CDR1 and CDR2 sequences are SGHVS and FQNEAQ. The V gene lost 4 bases and the J gene lost 5 bases, with 14 bases spanning the gap.

The J gene is TRBJ2-1, the V gene TRBV18; D not resolved. Germline V gene data show CDR1 as KGHSH and CDR2 as LQKENI. V lost 6 bases to trimming and J lost 8 bases, with 23 bases between them. CDR3 length: 16 amino acids. In DNA, the CDR3 is TGTGCCAGCTCCCCCGAGGTAGGATCCCCGGGCCATGAGCAGTTCTTC. This encodes CASSPEVGSPGHEQFF.

In its sample, this clonotype was seen many times. The chain is built from TRBV20-1 and TRBJ2-5; 9 positions match TRBD2. The V and J ends lost 0 bases and 5 bases, in that order; junction bases with no gene match: 10. The CDR3 consists of 16 residues. Germline-derived CDR1 and CDR2 are DFQATT and SNEGSKA (reference sequence). In DNA, the CDR3 is TGCAGTGCTAGAGATAGGAGGAGCGGGGGGCGGGAGACCCAGTACTTC. This sequence encodes CSARDRRSGGRETQYF.

This CDR3 is CASSLAVSGGVNEQFF. Here the CDR3 DNA reads TGTGCCAGCAGTCTTGCCGTGAGCGGCGGGGTAAATGAGCAGTTCTTC. The rearrangement joins TRBV28 to TRBJ2-1, with D possibly matching TRBD2 (6 bases). The CDR3 consists of 16 residues. Trimming shortened V by 5 bases and J by 7 bases, and 21 bases separated the two germline ends. Germline V gene sequence: CDR1 MDHEN, CDR2 SYDVKM.

This clonotype showed up just a few times. The chain recombines TRBV18 with TRBJ2-2; the D call may be TRBD1 or TRBD2 (5 bases each). Germline V lookup: CDR1 KGHSH, CDR2 LQKENI. Trimming cost V 1 base and J 5 bases, with 11 bases left between them. The CDR3 runs to 15 residues. CDR3 DNA: TGTGCCAGCTCACCACGAGGGGTGAGAACCGGGGAGCTGTTTTTT. It specifies CASSPRGVRTGELFF.

The chain couples TRBV13 to TRBJ2-3, with 7 bases fitting TRBD2. This CDR3 contains 17 residues. V shed 5 bases, J shed 0 bases, and the junction held 11 bases outside the gene matches. Per germline, CDR1 PRHDT and CDR2 FYEKMQ (reference sequence). This CDR3 is CASSGSTGGESTDTQYF. The CDR3 DNA is TGTGCCAGCAGCGGGAGTACGGGGGGTGAGAGCACAGATACGCAGTATTTT.